These 13 T cell receptor beta chains were sequenced from one sample in a study of cytomegalovirus exposure and HLA in healthy donors. Libraries were prepared by immunoSEQ multiplex PCR; TCRdb keeps only in-frame clonotypes and omits some of them. The sample shows over 250,000 clones, 80% to 90% of them seen only once. Specimen: PBMCs. The receptor source for this set is a woman between 18 and 29 years old in good health and CMV-seronegative.

The CDR3 bases are TGTGCCAGCTTTCAAAGGACAGGGAAGGCCGGGGAGCTGTTTTTT. The encoded protein is CASFQRTGKAGELFF. V is TRBV7-6 and J is TRBJ2-2, with 8 bases identical to TRBD1. V shed 8 bases, J shed 6 bases, and the junction held 11 bases outside the gene matches. CDR1 is SGHVS, CDR2 FNYEAQ, per germline. The CDR3 is 15 residues long.

The chain carries TRBV27 and TRBJ2-7; 14 bases are a match to TRBD2. The length of the CDR3 is 14 residues. V lost 8 bases, J lost 3 bases, and 3 bases stayed unmatched. Germline V gene lookup returns CDR1 MNHEY and CDR2 SMNVEV (reference sequence). The CDR3 DNA follows: TGTGCCAGCCGACTAGCGGGAGGGGACTACGAGCAGTACTTC. This encodes CASRLAGGDYEQYF.

The genes are TRBV9 and TRBJ2-2; tentative D call: TRBD1 (6 bases). The CDR3 is 16 residues long. Germline V gene data show CDR1 as SGDLS and CDR2 as YYNGEE. Trimming left V 0 bases short and J 2 bases short, with 11 bases between. In DNA form, the CDR3 reads TGTGCCAGCAGCGTAGGTCAGGGGATAAACACCGGGGAGCTGTTTTTT. Translated, it gives CASSVGQGINTGELFF.

The chain joins TRBV11-2 to TRBJ1-1, with D unclear. Trimming shortened V by 1 base and J by 1 base, and 7 bases separated the two germline ends. Germline CDR1 is SGHAT and CDR2 is FQNNGV. The length of the CDR3 is 14 residues. The CDR3, as DNA: TGTGCCAGCAGCTTAGCAACGGGGAACACTGAAGCTTTCTTT. Its protein product is CASSLATGNTEAFF. The variable domain in full, completed from reference TRBV11-2 and TRBJ1-1, reads EAGVAQSPRYKIIEKRQSVAFWCNPISGHATLYWYQQILGQGPKLLIQFQNNGVVDDSQLPKDRFSAERLKGVDSTLKIQPAKLEDSAVYLCASSLATGNTEAFFGQGTRLTVV.

In its sample, this clone was seen once. This chain connects TRBV6-5 to TRBJ2-1; maybe TRBD1 (6 bases). Germline CDR1 MNHEY, CDR2 SVGAGI. The length of the CDR3 is 13 residues. V was clipped by 6 bases and J by 7 bases, with 13 bases between them. CDR3 bases: TGTGCCAGCAGGGGGACACCTCAGAATGAGCAGTTCTTC. Protein sequence: CASRGTPQNEQFF.

This clone was picked up one time. The genes are TRBV2 and TRBJ2-5; D is uncertain. With 7 bases removed from V and 7 bases from J, the gap between germline ends came to 25 bases. CDR1 SNHLY and CDR2 FYNNEI come from the germline V gene. The CDR3 is 16 residues long. The CDR3 nucleotides read TGTGCCAGCACGGATGCGCGGTCCTACGGGTCGGGGACCCAGTACTTC. Translating it yields CASTDARSYGSGTQYF.

The gene calls are TRBV28 and TRBJ1-2; tentative D call: TRBD1 (6 bases). Trimming cost V 3 bases and J 4 bases, with 15 bases left between them. Germline-derived CDR1 and CDR2 are MDHEN and SYDVKM. The CDR3 loop spans 15 amino acids. The CDR3 reads CASSFNPGTLYGYTF. DNA for the CDR3: TGTGCCAGCAGTTTTAATCCCGGGACACTCTATGGCTACACCTTC.

The chain employs TRBV27 and TRBJ2-3; D is undetermined. The length of the CDR3 is 14 residues. The germline CDR1 and CDR2 sequences are MNHEY and SMNVEV (reference sequence). V was trimmed by 3 bases and J by 7 bases, leaving 14 bases between them. CDR3 sequence (DNA): TGTGCCAGCAGTTTGGTCCTCGAGCTACATACGCAGTATTTT. Translated: CASSLVLELHTQYF.

The chain carries TRBV18 and TRBJ2-7; possible D gene TRBD1, 7 bases. V was shortened by 3 bases and J by 4 bases, with 19 bases between the two germline ends. This CDR3 contains 16 residues. Germline CDR1 reads KGHSH; CDR2 reads LQKENI. For the CDR3, the DNA is TGTGCCAGCTCACCGGTCAGGGGGGCGACGGGGTACGAGCAGTACTTC. As protein: CASSPVRGATGYEQYF.

The V and J genes are TRBV27 and TRBJ1-3; D perhaps matches TRBD1 (5 bases). Germline CDR1 and CDR2: MNHEY and SMNVEV (reference sequence). The CDR3 length is 15 residues. V lost 3 bases and J lost 0, with 9 bases in between. The CDR3 region is CASSLDMSSGNTIYF. The CDR3, as DNA: TGTGCCAGCAGTTTGGACATGAGCTCTGGAAACACCATATATTTT.

This rearrangement joins TRBV10-3 to TRBJ1-5; 9 nucleotides match TRBD1. Per germline, CDR1 ENHRY and CDR2 SYGVKD. The CDR3 runs 14 residues. With 6 bases clipped from V and 1 base from J, the junction kept 1 base outside the gene matches. In DNA form, the CDR3 reads TGTGCCATCAGGGGGACAGGGAGCAATCAGCCCCAGCATTTT. It specifies CAIRGTGSNQPQHF.

The rearrangement links TRBV30 to TRBJ2-7, with 7 bases fitting TRBD2. Germline V gene data show CDR1 as GTSNPN and CDR2 as SVGIG (reference sequence). CDR3 length: 16 amino acids. The V segment lost 1 base and the J segment 3 bases; nucleotides outside the gene matches: 12. The CDR3 region has the DNA TGTGCCTGGAGTGGCATAGGCTCGGGGGGTAACTACGAGCAGTACTTC. Encoded protein: CAWSGIGSGGNYEQYF.

V and J are TRBV9 and TRBJ2-7; maybe TRBD2 (7 bases). Between the trimmed V and J ends, which lost 0 bases and 3 bases, there was a span of 13 bases. From germline, CDR1 is SGDLS and CDR2 YYNGEE. The CDR3 sequence is 15 residues long. Written as DNA, the CDR3 is TGTGCCAGCAGCGTAGGAGGGGGAGGGCGCTACGAGCAGTACTTC. Amino acid sequence: CASSVGGGGRYEQYF.